This T cell receptor beta chain was recorded in a study of cytomegalovirus exposure and HLA in healthy donors. The study's findings and limits: Accurate HLA-A and HLA-B prediction from TCR beta sequences was reported for most subjects. The availability of immune exposure information extended only to CMV serostatus. Later analysis identified a missense DCLRE1C variant that was linked to TCR beta V- and J-gene trimming.

As regards this clone: No antigen is known for it.

CDR3 length: 11 amino acids. From germline, CDR1 is GTSNPN and CDR2 SVGIG (reference sequence). The V and J ends lost 0 bases and 5 bases respectively, with 4 bases between them. Healthy bone marrow donors made up the donors. The PCR made use of 60 Vbeta and 13 Jbeta primers. Profiled with immunoSEQ multiplex PCR; TCRdb holds only in-frame clones, not every one. The table includes 130,000 or so clones, roughly 86% detected once. The sequenced sample was PBMCs. This clonotype was sampled from a woman in her thirties or forties in good health and CMV-seronegative. The chain couples TRBV30 to TRBJ1-1; D gene uncertain. CDR3 sequence reads: CAWSVYTEAFF. The CDR3 DNA follows: TGTGCCTGGAGTGTGTATACTGAAGCTTTCTTT.